This TCR beta chain comes out of a study of shared clonotypes between healthy human individuals. About the study: Researchers assigned three CD4 naive, three CD4 memory, two CD8 naive and one CD8 memory plate to each donor. General study points: Clonotype sharing among donors likely depends on sequencing depth.

With regard to this clone: What it binds is unknown.

The ends lost 6 bases at V and 0 bases at J; junction bases unmatched: 10. Per the germline V gene, CDR1 is ENHRY and CDR2 is SYGVKD. This CDR3 comprises 18 residues. The investigators split CD4+ cells into a CD45RA+ naive subset and a CD45RA-negative memory subset. The repertoire was sequenced with immunoSEQ multiplex PCR; TCRdb's copy has only in-frame clones and lacks some. The data hold around 990,000 clones, with roughly 77% observed a single time. The J gene is TRBJ2-1, the V gene TRBV10-3; 11 bases align to TRBD2. Sequenced input: memory CD4+ T cells from PBMCs. Indicated subset: CD45RA-negative fraction. This receptor was obtained from a young man in good health. Some clones in this sample may be carry-over from other donors' samples. The CDR3 reads CAISESSGRVSSYNEQFF. DNA of the CDR3: TGTGCCATCAGCGAAAGTAGCGGGAGGGTCAGCTCCTACAATGAGCAGTTCTTC.